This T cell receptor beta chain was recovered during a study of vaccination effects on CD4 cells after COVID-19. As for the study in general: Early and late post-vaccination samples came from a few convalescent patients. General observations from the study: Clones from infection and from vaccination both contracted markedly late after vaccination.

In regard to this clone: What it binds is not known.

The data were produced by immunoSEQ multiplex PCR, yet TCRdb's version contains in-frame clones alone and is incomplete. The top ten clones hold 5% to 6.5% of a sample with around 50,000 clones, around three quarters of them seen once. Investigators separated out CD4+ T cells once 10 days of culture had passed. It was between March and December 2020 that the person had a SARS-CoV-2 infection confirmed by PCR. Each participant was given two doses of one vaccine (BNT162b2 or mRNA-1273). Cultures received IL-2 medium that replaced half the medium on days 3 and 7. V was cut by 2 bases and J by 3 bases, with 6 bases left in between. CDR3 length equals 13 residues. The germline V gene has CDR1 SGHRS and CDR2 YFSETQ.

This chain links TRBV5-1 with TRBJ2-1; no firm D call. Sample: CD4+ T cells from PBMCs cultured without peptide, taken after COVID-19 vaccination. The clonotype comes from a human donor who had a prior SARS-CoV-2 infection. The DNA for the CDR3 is TGCGCCAGCAGCTTTTCAGACTACAATGAGCAGTTCTTC. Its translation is CASSFSDYNEQFF.